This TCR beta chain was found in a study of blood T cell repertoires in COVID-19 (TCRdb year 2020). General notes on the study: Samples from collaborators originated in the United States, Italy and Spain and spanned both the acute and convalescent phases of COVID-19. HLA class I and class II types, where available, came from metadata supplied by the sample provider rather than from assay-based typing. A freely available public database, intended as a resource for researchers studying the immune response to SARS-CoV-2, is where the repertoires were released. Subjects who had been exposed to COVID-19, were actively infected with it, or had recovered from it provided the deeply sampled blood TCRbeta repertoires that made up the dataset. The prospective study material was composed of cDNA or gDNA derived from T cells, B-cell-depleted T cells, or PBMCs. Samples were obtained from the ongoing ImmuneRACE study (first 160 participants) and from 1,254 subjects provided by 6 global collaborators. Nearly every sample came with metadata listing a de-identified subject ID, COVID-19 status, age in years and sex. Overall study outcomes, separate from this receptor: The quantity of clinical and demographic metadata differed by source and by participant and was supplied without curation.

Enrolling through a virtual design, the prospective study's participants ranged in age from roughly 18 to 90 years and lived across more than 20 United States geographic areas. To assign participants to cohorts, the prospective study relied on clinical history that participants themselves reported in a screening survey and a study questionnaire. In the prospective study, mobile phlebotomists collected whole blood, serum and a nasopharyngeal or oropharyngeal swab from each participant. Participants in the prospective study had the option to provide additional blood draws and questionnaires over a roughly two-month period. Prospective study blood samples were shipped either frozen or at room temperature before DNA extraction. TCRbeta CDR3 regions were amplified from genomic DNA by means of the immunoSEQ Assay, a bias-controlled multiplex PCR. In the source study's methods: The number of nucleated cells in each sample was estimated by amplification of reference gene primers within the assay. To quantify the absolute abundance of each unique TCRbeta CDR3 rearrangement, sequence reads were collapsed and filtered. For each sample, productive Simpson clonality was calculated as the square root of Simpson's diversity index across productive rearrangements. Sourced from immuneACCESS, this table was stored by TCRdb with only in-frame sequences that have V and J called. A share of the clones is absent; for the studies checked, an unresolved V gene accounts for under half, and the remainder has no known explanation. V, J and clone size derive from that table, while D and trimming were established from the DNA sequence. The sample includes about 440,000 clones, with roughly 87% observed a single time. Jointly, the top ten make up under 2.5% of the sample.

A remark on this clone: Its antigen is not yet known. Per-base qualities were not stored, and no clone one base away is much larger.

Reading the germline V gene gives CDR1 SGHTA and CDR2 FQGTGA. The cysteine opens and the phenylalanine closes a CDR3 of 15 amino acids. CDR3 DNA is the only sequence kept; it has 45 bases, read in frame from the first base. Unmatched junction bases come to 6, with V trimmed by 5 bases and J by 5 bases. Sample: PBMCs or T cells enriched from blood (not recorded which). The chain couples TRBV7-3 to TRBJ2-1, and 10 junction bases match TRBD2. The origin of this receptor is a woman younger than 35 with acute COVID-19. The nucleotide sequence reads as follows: TGTGCCAGCAGCCCAAGAACTAGCGGGGACAATGAGCAGTTCTTC. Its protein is CASSPRTSGDNEQFF.